This T cell receptor (beta chain) was identified in a study of T cells after yellow fever vaccination (dated 2019 in TCRdb). Some background on the complete study: The SMART-Seq v4 Ultra Low Input RNA kit was used to prepare libraries from fractions with low cell numbers. Bulk TCR alpha and beta repertoires were sequenced longitudinally to track T-cell clones before and after primary and booster YFV17D yellow fever vaccination. Two healthy male donors, one aged 18 to 30 and one aged 30 to 40 years, made up the cohort. Blood samples were taken at several timepoints before and after primary and secondary immunization, and bulk PBMC replicates and cell subsets were isolated.

Here is what the overall study found, with its caveats: A small share of clonotypes occurred in both CD4 and CD8 compartments, likely arising from convergent recombination. Most clones expanded after primary vaccination were re-detected after the booster (96% of CD4 and around 88% of CD8), suggesting broad memory maintenance. Compared with the primary T-cell response, the secondary T-cell response was weaker but faster, peaking on day 5 rather than day 15. The study included only two donors, which limits how far the findings can be generalized. Computational filtering was needed because FACS-sorted repertoires could contain abundant contaminating clonotypes from the bulk population.

Sample treatment or condition, as interpreted from the label and publication: live attenuated yellow fever vaccine strain. A standard Ficoll-Paque protocol was used to isolate PBMCs from peripheral blood. Dynabeads CD4 and CD8 positive selection kits were used to isolate CD4 and CD8 T-cell fractions. TriZol was used to extract RNA from bulk PBMCs, CD4 and CD8 fractions, and dextramer-positive and dextramer-negative fractions. The sequencer was an Illumina NovaSeq 6000. Synthesis of TCR cDNA relied on 5'RACE template switching, a step that introduced a universal primer site along with unique molecular identifiers. Priming of cDNA synthesis was performed from both the TCR alpha and TCR beta constant segments. Library amplification involved two PCR steps, and the second step added sample barcodes and sequencing adapters. Libraries were sequenced on Illumina HiSeq 2500 (2x100 bp) or NovaSeq (2x150 bp). The published analysis was carried out like this. Demultiplexing of reads and collapsing into UMI consensus sequences were performed with MIGEC, and V(D)J alignment was carried out with MiXCR. Using edgeR on replicate PBMC samples, clonotypes were called vaccine-responding if FDR was below 0.01 and the log2 fold change was above 5 up to day 15. CD4 or CD8 identity was assigned to each bulk clonotype according to whether the clonotype was present at higher abundance in the sequenced CD4 repertoire or the sequenced CD8 repertoire. TCRdb reran the public reads through fastp at Q25 and MiXCR, keeping productive beta chains. Rows with one shared CDR3 protein collapse into an entry with the most common genes and DNA. The V and J calls reflect TCRdb's pipeline rather than the authors' work. The sample table holds nearly 300,000 distinct CDR3 sequences, of which around 10% were seen once. The ten most abundant clones make up around 3.3% of the sample.

Cut back by 3 bases and 13 bases, the V and J ends lie 13 bases apart. The CDR3 holds 12 amino acids from the cysteine to the phenylalanine. Only the CDR3 region is kept as DNA, spanning 36 bases read in frame from base 1. CDR1 and CDR2 were assigned from the germline V gene as SGHRS and YFSETQ. Comments on this clonotype: Its specific antigen is unknown. Base qualities are missing; no much larger clone stands one base away.

The source of this sequence is a man between 18 and 29 years old who received the YFV17D yellow fever vaccine. The rearranged segments are TRBV5-1 and TRBJ2-2; the D gene is perhaps TRBD1, from 6 matching bases. The sample in question was CD4+ T cells sorted from PBMCs, obtained 5 days after the yellow fever booster vaccination. The CDR3 reads as follows: CASSWTQGTLFF. The base sequence is TGCGCCAGCAGCTGGACCCAGGGGACGCTGTTTTTT.